These T cell receptor beta chains were read from a single sample in a study of blood T cells in healthy people across ages. TCRdb independently ran MiXCR on the 5' RACE reads; one entry per CDR3 protein. The sample includes about 1,500,000 distinct CDR3 sequences, over 25% seen only once; the top ten take roughly 8.2%. The sample comprised blood. Every receptor here comes from a woman in her twenties or thirties in good health. The CDR3 runs from the conserved cysteine through the conserved F or W. Each record gives: J gene, clone size, D gene, V gene, CDR3 protein, CDR3 DNA. A D gene is named only where the DNA matches it firmly. Clone size is shown for a subset of rows, as once, few, many or a class of expanded clone.

J gene: TRBJ2-3; clone size: few; D gene: NA; V gene: TRBV6-2/TRBV6-3; CDR3 protein: CASSYLTALQGYTQYF; CDR3 DNA: TGTGCCAGCAGTTATCTAACAGCCCTCCAGGGATATACGCAGTATTTT
J gene: TRBJ2-4; clone size: NA; D gene: NA; V gene: TRBV20-1; CDR3 protein: CSASPQTGLAKNIQYF; CDR3 DNA: TGCAGTGCTAGTCCCCAAACCGGGTTAGCCAAAAACATTCAGTACTTC
J gene: TRBJ2-5; clone size: NA; D gene: TRBD1; V gene: TRBV7-2; CDR3 protein: CASSLDREEAQYF; CDR3 DNA: TGTGCCAGCAGCCTGGACAGGGAGGAGGCCCAGTACTTC
J gene: TRBJ2-1; clone size: many; D gene: TRBD2; V gene: TRBV5-1; CDR3 protein: CASSPIAGTYNEQFF; CDR3 DNA: TGCGCCAGCAGCCCCATAGCGGGGACCTACAATGAGCAGTTCTTC
J gene: TRBJ2-3; clone size: NA; D gene: NA; V gene: TRBV29-1; CDR3 protein: CSVTASSSTDTQYF; CDR3 DNA: TGCAGCGTTACCGCCTCCTCTAGCACAGATACGCAGTATTTT
J gene: TRBJ2-1; clone size: many; D gene: TRBD2; V gene: TRBV20-1; CDR3 protein: CSASGTSGSNEQFF; CDR3 DNA: TGCAGTGCTTCCGGGACTAGCGGGAGCAATGAGCAGTTCTTC
J gene: TRBJ1-1; clone size: NA; D gene: NA; V gene: TRBV29-1; CDR3 protein: CSVQPGGTEAFF; CDR3 DNA: TGCAGCGTTCAACCCGGGGGCACTGAAGCTTTCTTT
J gene: TRBJ2-1; clone size: NA; D gene: NA; V gene: TRBV7-2; CDR3 protein: CASSPSWVDEQFF; CDR3 DNA: TGTGCCAGCAGTCCCTCTTGGGTGGATGAGCAGTTCTTC
J gene: TRBJ2-7; clone size: few; D gene: TRBD2; V gene: TRBV5-1; CDR3 protein: CASSFVPSGGESSYEQYF; CDR3 DNA: TGCGCCAGCAGCTTCGTACCTAGCGGGGGCGAAAGCTCCTACGAGCAGTACTTC
J gene: TRBJ2-1; clone size: NA; D gene: NA; V gene: TRBV2; CDR3 protein: CASNPIVSSYNEQFF; CDR3 DNA: TGTGCCAGCAACCCGATTGTTAGCTCCTACAATGAGCAGTTCTTC
J gene: TRBJ2-3; clone size: few; D gene: NA; V gene: TRBV9; CDR3 protein: CASSSRWGGAVDTQYF; CDR3 DNA: TGTGCCAGCAGCTCCCGGTGGGGGGGGGCCGTAGATACGCAGTATTTT
J gene: TRBJ2-5; clone size: NA; D gene: TRBD2; V gene: TRBV20-1; CDR3 protein: CSAGKSGAQETQYF; CDR3 DNA: TGCAGTGCTGGGAAGAGCGGGGCTCAAGAGACCCAGTACTTC
J gene: TRBJ2-7; clone size: few; D gene: NA; V gene: TRBV20-1; CDR3 protein: CSASLHPTPYEQYF; CDR3 DNA: TGCAGTGCTAGTCTGCACCCGACGCCTTACGAGCAGTACTTC
J gene: TRBJ1-6; clone size: NA; D gene: TRBD1; V gene: TRBV6-1; CDR3 protein: CASSELEGGRGWALHF; CDR3 DNA: TGTGCCAGCAGTGAATTAGAAGGGGGCCGTGGTTGGGCCCTCCACTTT
J gene: TRBJ2-7; clone size: NA; D gene: NA; V gene: TRBV7-9; CDR3 protein: CASSTNVGGMAYEQYF; CDR3 DNA: TGTGCCAGCAGCACCAATGTTGGGGGGATGGCCTACGAGCAGTACTTC
J gene: TRBJ2-5; clone size: NA; D gene: NA; V gene: TRBV3-1; CDR3 protein: CANSQERGETQYF; CDR3 DNA: TGTGCCAACAGCCAAGAGAGAGGTGAGACCCAGTACTTC
J gene: TRBJ2-7; clone size: many; D gene: TRBD1; V gene: TRBV20-1; CDR3 protein: CSAGGQETPYEQYF; CDR3 DNA: TGCAGTGCTGGAGGACAGGAAACTCCTTACGAGCAGTACTTC
J gene: TRBJ2-1; clone size: many; D gene: TRBD2; V gene: TRBV20-1; CDR3 protein: CSSLHGLAGVNEQFF; CDR3 DNA: TGCAGTTCCCTCCATGGACTAGCGGGAGTCAATGAGCAGTTCTTC
J gene: TRBJ1-2; clone size: few; D gene: NA; V gene: TRBV15; CDR3 protein: CATSRDRANYGYTF; CDR3 DNA: TGTGCCACCAGCAGAGATCGGGCTAACTATGGCTACACCTTC
J gene: TRBJ2-7; clone size: NA; D gene: NA; V gene: TRBV11-2; CDR3 protein: CASSLRDQMWQYF; CDR3 DNA: TGTGCCAGCAGCTTGCGGGACCAGATGTGGCAGTACTTC
J gene: TRBJ1-1; clone size: NA; D gene: NA; V gene: TRBV7-8; CDR3 protein: CASSLEGGAGTEAFF; CDR3 DNA: TGTGCCAGCAGCTTAGAGGGGGGCGCCGGCACTGAAGCTTTCTTT
J gene: TRBJ2-1; clone size: few; D gene: TRBD2; V gene: TRBV12-3/TRBV12-4; CDR3 protein: CASRPTSGRNNEQFF; CDR3 DNA: TGTGCCAGCAGACCTACTAGCGGGAGGAACAATGAGCAGTTCTTC
J gene: TRBJ2-5; clone size: many; D gene: NA; V gene: TRBV4-2; CDR3 protein: CASSQGTAKTGETQYF; CDR3 DNA: TGTGCCAGCAGCCAAGGGACAGCTAAAACGGGCGAGACCCAGTACTTC